This passage covers 25 T cell receptor beta chains from one sample sequenced in a study of tumour-infiltrating T cells in Burkitt lymphoma. Profiled with immunoSEQ multiplex PCR; TCRdb holds only in-frame clones, not every one. The sample consists of about 6,300 clones, around a tenth of them appearing once. The sequencing sample was made of tumor tissue. These receptors came from a human donor with diffuse large B-cell lymphoma.

This clone was detected a few times. This chain joins TRBV27 and TRBJ2-5, with D unclear. This CDR3 is 13 amino acids long. V shed 6 bases and J shed 5 bases, with 13 bases lying between them. CDR1 and CDR2 from the germline V gene are MNHEY and SMNVEV (reference sequence). The CDR3 DNA reads as TGTGCCAGCAGCCTCCTTTACCGGGAGACCCAGTACTTC. Residues: CASSLLYRETQYF.

The chain joins TRBV7-6 to TRBJ1-3; D uncertain. The germline V gene has CDR1 SGHVS and CDR2 FNYEAQ. V gave up 1 base and J gave up 0 bases, with 16 bases separating them. The CDR3 has 18 residues. The CDR3 coding sequence is TGTGCCAGCAGCTTAGATTCCGGGGATGGATTCTCTGGAAACACCATATATTTT. It translates to CASSLDSGDGFSGNTIYF. Full variable domain (outside the CDR3, taken from reference TRBV7-6 and TRBJ1-3): GAGVSQSPRYKVTKRGQDVALRCDPISGHVSLYWYRQALGQGPEFLTYFNYEAQQDKSGLPNDRFSAERPEGSISTLTIQRTEQRDSAMYRCASSLDSGDGFSGNTIYFGEGSWLTVV.

The chain uses TRBV29-1 and TRBJ2-3, with 8 bases aligning to TRBD2. The germline CDR1 and CDR2 sequences are SQVTM and ANQGSEA. This CDR3 has 13 amino acids. V shed 7 bases and J 4 bases; nucleotides not matched to a gene: 7. Here the CDR3 reads CSEPGGPADTQYF. The CDR3 DNA sequence: TGCAGCGAACCGGGGGGGCCGGCAGATACGCAGTATTTT.

This clone was detected a few times. The J gene is TRBJ2-2, the V gene TRBV2; no firm D call. The germline V gene has CDR1 SNHLY and CDR2 FYNNEI. The CDR3 is 14 residues long. V lost 6 bases, J lost 3 bases, and 11 bases lay in between. The CDR3 region is CASRKDWDTGELFF. The CDR3 DNA sequence: TGTGCCAGCAGGAAGGATTGGGACACCGGGGAGCTGTTTTTT.

This chain joins TRBV19 and TRBJ1-1; D not certain. Germline V gene lookup returns CDR1 LNHDA and CDR2 SQIVND (reference sequence). V lost 4 bases and J 5 bases, leaving 17 bases between the germline ends. There are 15 residues in the CDR3. CDR3 in amino acids: CASSNLGAEGTEAFF. DNA of the CDR3: TGTGCCAGTAGTAATTTGGGCGCGGAAGGTACTGAAGCTTTCTTT.

This clone was recorded a few times. The chain joins TRBV6-5 to TRBJ1-1; 9 positions match TRBD1. The CDR3 is 13 residues long. The V and J ends lost 4 bases and 10 bases, in that order; junction bases with no gene match: 7. Germline V lookup: CDR1 MNHEY, CDR2 SVGAGI. CDR3 in DNA: TGTGCCAGCAGTTCTACAGGGGGCAAAAGAGCTTTCTTT. This translates into CASSSTGGKRAFF.

V gene TRBV7-9 combines with J gene TRBJ1-1, with a weak D call TRBD1 (6 bases). Germline assignment: CDR1 SEHNR and CDR2 FQNEAQ (reference sequence). V was pared by 5 bases and J by 5 bases, with 21 bases between. This CDR3 contains 16 residues. In DNA, the CDR3 is TGTGCCAGCAGCACCTCAGGGGCAGGGGAGGTGACTGAAGCTTTCTTT. Translation: CASSTSGAGEVTEAFF. The full variable domain, in which reference TRBV7-9 and TRBJ1-1 provide the parts outside the CDR3, is DTGVSQNPRHKITKRGQNVTFRCDPISEHNRLYWYRQTLGQGPEFLTYFQNEAQLEKSRLLSDRFSAERPKGSFSTLEIQRTEQGDSAMYLCASSTSGAGEVTEAFFGQGTRLTVV.

In this sample, this clone turned up a few times. The chain couples TRBV2 to TRBJ2-7, with D possibly TRBD2 on 6 matching bases. The ends were cut back, 5 bases at V and 4 bases at J, with 12 bases in the middle. Germline V gene lookup returns CDR1 SNHLY and CDR2 FYNNEI. This CDR3 spans 13 amino acids. CDR3 region: CASSPVLAYEQYF. The CDR3 DNA reads TGTGCCAGCAGTCCAGTACTAGCTTACGAGCAGTACTTC.

The V call is TRBV6-1, the J call TRBJ1-2, with D possibly matching TRBD1 (6 bases). Per the germline V gene, CDR1 is MNHNS and CDR2 is SASEGT. Deletions cut 7 bases from V and 3 bases from J, with 18 bases between. The length of the CDR3 is 15 residues. CDR3 bases: TGTGCCAGCACCCAAGGGGGGGGTCTCGACTATGGCTACACCTTC. Amino acids: CASTQGGGLDYGYTF.

The chain is built from TRBV6-5 and TRBJ1-2, with no clear D. CDR3 length: 15 amino acids. From germline, CDR1 is MNHEY and CDR2 SVGAGI. The V gene lost 7 bases and the J gene lost 5 bases, with 20 bases spanning the gap. DNA of the CDR3: TGTGCCAGCACCGAAATTCCAAGTGGAGGATATGGCTACACCTTC. Translation: CASTEIPSGGYGYTF.

CDR3 in DNA: TGTGCCAGCAGCCAAGAGGGGGCAGGTTTCGATTCACCCCTCCACTTT. Amino acids: CASSQEGAGFDSPLHF. The chain is built from TRBV4-2 and TRBJ1-6, with a tentative D call TRBD1 (6 bases). The V end lost 0 bases, the J end lost 8 bases, and 14 bases lay between the germline ends. The CDR3 contains 16 residues. CDR1 is LGHNA, CDR2 YNFKEQ, per germline.

This clone turned up a few times. The V call is TRBV7-9, the J call TRBJ2-1, with a tentative D call TRBD2 (5 bases). Germline assignment: CDR1 SEHNR and CDR2 FQNEAQ (reference sequence). This CDR3 contains 14 residues. Trimming removed 1 base at V and 9 bases at J, with 13 bases between. CDR3 protein: CASSLGGDFGEQFF. The CDR3 DNA follows: TGTGCCAGCAGCTTAGGGGGAGACTTTGGTGAGCAGTTCTTC.

The V gene is TRBV27, the J gene TRBJ2-5, with unresolved D. Germline CDR1 and CDR2: MNHEY and SMNVEV (reference sequence). V was shortened by 2 bases and J by 2 bases, with 12 bases between the two germline ends. CDR3 length: 15 residues. CDR3 region: CASSLTPVRQETQYF. CDR3 DNA: TGTGCCAGCAGTTTAACTCCGGTGCGGCAAGAGACCCAGTACTTC.

This clone has just a few counts. V is TRBV5-1 and J is TRBJ1-1, with 9 bases that match TRBD1. V dropped 4 bases and J dropped 3; count of bases not matched to a gene: 7. The CDR3 is 15 residues long. Germline V gene lookup returns CDR1 SGHRS and CDR2 YFSETQ. This chain's CDR3 is CASSRNRQGDTEAFF. DNA for the CDR3: TGCGCCAGCAGCCGGAATCGACAGGGGGACACTGAAGCTTTCTTT.

The V gene is TRBV29-1, the J gene TRBJ1-1; possible D gene TRBD1, 6 bases. CDR3 size: 14 residues. Trimming took off 6 bases at V and 1 base at J, with 15 bases between the two ends. From germline, CDR1 is SQVTM and CDR2 ANQGSEA. CDR3 bases: TGCAGCGTGGATGACAGGACTGGGAACACTGAAGCTTTCTTT. Residues: CSVDDRTGNTEAFF.

J is TRBJ1-2 and V is TRBV7-9; TRBD1 agrees at 7 bases. Trimming cost V 3 bases and J 4 bases; bases outside gene matches: 2. CDR1 and CDR2 from the germline V gene are SEHNR and FQNEAQ (reference sequence). The CDR3 sequence is 13 residues long. The chain's CDR3 is CASSFGTAYGYTF. CDR3 nucleotide sequence: TGTGCCAGCAGCTTCGGGACAGCCTATGGCTACACCTTC.

This clone was seen a handful of times. This chain joins TRBV6-4 and TRBJ2-2; D remains ambiguous. V was clipped by 6 bases and J by 1 base, with 6 bases between them. The CDR3 extends over 13 amino acids. CDR1 and CDR2 (germline): MRHNA, SNTAGT. The CDR3 sequence is CASSPMNTGELFF. The CDR3 DNA reads as TGTGCCAGCAGCCCGATGAACACCGGGGAGCTGTTTTTT.

In its sample, this clone was seen a few times. The chain couples TRBV6-1 to TRBJ1-2, with 12 bases matching TRBD1. Germline V gene lookup returns CDR1 MNHNS and CDR2 SASEGT. CDR3 size: 18 residues. V gave up 4 bases and J gave up 5 bases; unmatched junction bases: 14. This CDR3 reads CASSARHSGQGASYGYTF. The CDR3 region has the DNA TGTGCCAGCAGTGCAAGGCATTCGGGACAGGGGGCAAGTTATGGCTACACCTTC.

This clone was seen a few times. The chain has TRBV7-2 and TRBJ2-5; TRBD1 matches 9 bases. The V gene end was trimmed by 5 bases and the J gene end by 5 bases; junction bases not matched to a gene: 15. The CDR3 consists of 17 residues. Germline V CDR1 and CDR2: SGHTA, FQGNSA. In DNA form, the CDR3 reads TGTGCCAGCAGCCCCAACACAGTCGGGACAGGGATTGAGACCCAGTACTTC. It specifies CASSPNTVGTGIETQYF.

V usage is TRBV6-5 and J usage is TRBJ2-7; D is tentatively TRBD1 or TRBD2 (5 bases each). Germline V gives CDR1 MNHEY, CDR2 SVGAGI. Between the trimmed V and J ends, which lost 6 bases and 1 base, there was a span of 13 bases. CDR3 length: 14 residues. This CDR3 reads CASRDRDGSYEQYF. As DNA, the CDR3 is TGTGCCAGCAGGGACCGGGACGGATCCTACGAGCAGTACTTC.

There are a few counts of this clone. The chain has TRBV7-8 and TRBJ2-5; no reliable D call. Germline V CDR1 and CDR2: SGHVS, FQNEAQ. V was pared by 3 bases and J by 5 bases, with 10 bases between. This CDR3 is built from 13 residues. CDR3 amino acids: CASSFHPDETQYF. The CDR3 DNA sequence: TGTGCCAGCAGCTTTCATCCGGACGAGACCCAGTACTTC.

This clone was counted between two and nine times. At one end the junction does not follow the germline gene, possibly because of a read error. The V gene is TRBV7-6, the J gene TRBJ2-5; D may be TRBD2 (6 bases). Germline CDR1 reads SGHVS; CDR2 reads FNYEAQ. This CDR3 is built from 15 residues. CDR3 in DNA: TGTGCCAGCAACTTAAGGGACTGGGGGGTCGGGACCCAGTACTTC. Its protein product is CASNLRDWGVGTQYF. The full variable domain, with the rest looked up from reference TRBV7-6 and TRBJ2-5, is GAGVSQSPRYKVTKRGQDVALRCDPISGHVSLYWYRQALGQGPEFLTYFNYEAQQDKSGLPNDRFSAERPEGSISTLTIQRTEQRDSAMYRCASNLRDWGVGTQYFGPGTRLLVL.

The J gene is TRBJ1-1, the V gene TRBV6-1; D perhaps matches TRBD1 (5 bases). Trimming pared 6 bases from V and 3 bases from J, leaving 14 bases between. Germline CDR1 is MNHNS and CDR2 is SASEGT. There are 14 residues in the CDR3. Here the CDR3 reads CASRRYGADTEAFF. The CDR3 region has the DNA TGTGCCAGCAGGCGTTACGGGGCGGACACTGAAGCTTTCTTT.

This clone has just a few counts. The chain joins TRBV2 to TRBJ1-1; TRBD1 is a possible D gene (6 bases). Germline loops: CDR1 SNHLY, CDR2 FYNNEI. V lost 8 bases, J lost 10 bases, and 20 bases lay in between. This CDR3 comprises 13 residues. The CDR3 protein is CASWGPNPLGAFF. The DNA for the CDR3 is TGTGCCAGCTGGGGGCCCAATCCCCTTGGAGCTTTCTTT.

The chain is built from TRBV19 and TRBJ2-5, with D hard to call. From germline, CDR1 is LNHDA and CDR2 SQIVND (reference sequence). This CDR3 is 13 amino acids long. V was shortened by 5 bases and J by 0 bases, with 7 bases between the two germline ends. In DNA, the CDR3 is TGTGCCAGTAGTGCTCAGAACCAAGAGACCCAGTACTTC. Its translation: CASSAQNQETQYF.